One sample yielded the 19 T cell receptor beta chains listed below, sequenced in a study of T cells in Graves' hyperthyroidism and ophthalmopathy. TCR beta CDR3 sequences were amplified from RNA transcripts. An initial round of RT-PCR targeting the TCR CDR3 relied on the HTBI primer set. TCRdb ran MiXCR on the multiplex PCR reads and lists one entry per CDR3 protein. The sample lists under 550,000 distinct CDR3 sequences; just under 20% were seen once. The sample comprised blood. All receptors derive from a man aged 40-50 years with Graves' ophthalmopathy.

J is TRBJ1-5 and V is TRBV20-1; D perhaps matches TRBD1 (5 bases). CDR3 size: 14 residues. The V gene's germline CDR1 is DFQATT and CDR2 SNEGSKA (reference sequence). Trimming pared 6 bases from V and 2 bases from J, leaving 14 bases between. The CDR3 sequence: CSAEQVSGNQPQHF. As DNA, the CDR3 is TGCAGTGCGGAACAGGTTTCGGGCAATCAGCCCCAGCATTTT.

On this clonotype: This clone may be a read error of a much larger clone one base away. This sequence joins TRBV18 and TRBJ2-7; D is perhaps TRBD1 (6 bases). This CDR3 has 14 amino acids. Germline CDR1 and CDR2: KGHSH and LQKENI. V lost 8 bases, J lost 5 bases, and 19 bases lay in between. CDR3 sequence reads: CASLPTRTAHEQYF. CDR3 DNA: TGTGCCAGCCTACCCACCAGGACAGCCCACGAGCAGTACTTC.

This clonotype was observed a handful of times. The genes are TRBV3-1 and TRBJ2-5; D remains ambiguous. Trimming stripped 1 base from V and 4 bases from J, with 22 bases between. Per germline, CDR1 LGHDT and CDR2 YNNKEL (reference sequence). This CDR3 region has 18 residues. This chain's CDR3 is CASSQVARARKDGETQYF. DNA for the CDR3: TGTGCCAGCAGCCAAGTAGCCCGAGCAAGGAAGGATGGAGAGACCCAGTACTTC.

This clonotype has ten or more counts. The chain joins TRBV12-5 to TRBJ2-1, with D possibly TRBD1 on 6 matching bases. CDR3 length: 18 amino acids. The germline gives CDR1 LGHNT, CDR2 FRNRAP. V was pared by 3 bases and J by 9 bases, with 27 bases between. DNA for the CDR3: TGTGCTAGTGGTTTCGTGCTACAGGGAAATCATAGGCGCCCTGAGCAGTTCTTC. Amino acid sequence: CASGFVLQGNHRRPEQFF.

V usage is TRBV5-1 and J usage is TRBJ2-1, with 7 bases fitting TRBD2. CDR1 SGHRS and CDR2 YFSETQ come from the germline V gene. The CDR3 totals 15 residues. J lost 6 bases, V lost 4 bases, and 10 bases had no gene match. In DNA form, the CDR3 reads TGCGCCAGCAGCAAGGCGGGGGACTGGGTCAATGAGCAGTTCTTC. Its protein is CASSKAGDWVNEQFF. The full variable domain, with the rest looked up from reference TRBV5-1 and TRBJ2-1, is KAGVTQTPRYLIKTRGQQVTLSCSPISGHRSVSWYQQTPGQGLQFLFEYFSETQRNKGNFPGRFSGRQFSNSRSEMNVSTLELGDSALYLCASSKAGDWVNEQFFGPGTRLTVL.

This clonotype has only a few counts. The chain recombines TRBV6-2 or TRBV6-3 with TRBJ2-7; TRBD2 aligns across 14 bases. Germline V gene lookup returns CDR1 MNHEY and CDR2 SVGEGT. V was pared by 6 bases and J by 3 bases, with 16 bases of the junction left unmatched. The CDR3 length is 19 residues. This CDR3 is CASSPTGLAGGPQNYEQYF. CDR3 nucleotide sequence: TGTGCCAGCAGCCCCACCGGACTAGCGGGAGGCCCACAAAACTACGAGCAGTACTTC.

CDR3 amino acids: CASSPERALYNEQFF. CDR3 DNA sequence: TGTGCCAGCAGCCCAGAGAGGGCCCTCTACAATGAGCAGTTCTTC. The chain links TRBV3-1 to TRBJ2-1; the D gene is possibly TRBD2 (5 bases). CDR1 is LGHDT and CDR2 is YNNKEL in the germline V gene (reference sequence). This CDR3 has 15 residues. V lost 4 bases and J 3 bases, leaving 13 bases between the germline ends.

A word on this clonotype: The junction and the germline gene differ at one end; a read error may be behind it. The CDR3 DNA reads as TGTGTCAGCAGTTTAGTTGGGACAGGGCGAAACTATGGCTACACCTTC. It specifies CVSSLVGTGRNYGYTF. The J gene is TRBJ1-2, the V gene TRBV27; 9 bases align to TRBD1. This CDR3 has 16 amino acids. CDR1 and CDR2 (germline): MNHEY, SMNVEV (reference sequence).

In this sample, this clonotype turned up many times. This chain links TRBV7-8 with TRBJ2-7; TRBD2 matches at 9 bases. J gave up 6 bases and V 5 bases, and 11 bases lay outside the gene matches. The CDR3 runs 15 residues. CDR1 is SGHVS and CDR2 is FQNEAQ in the germline V gene. CDR3 DNA sequence: TGTGCCAGCAGCCCTGCCTGGGCGGGAGGGCGCGAGCAGTACTTC. Amino acid sequence: CASSPAWAGGREQYF.

Only a few counts were recorded for this clonotype. The V and J genes are TRBV7-9 and TRBJ1-2, with TRBD1 matching 8 bases. CDR3 length equals 17 residues. The trim removed 4 bases at V and 0 bases at J, leaving 10 bases unmatched. Germline assignment: CDR1 SEHNR and CDR2 FQNEAQ (reference sequence). The CDR3: CASSSWTGSKANYGYTF. In DNA, the CDR3 is TGTGCCAGCAGCTCCTGGACAGGGAGTAAAGCTAACTATGGCTACACCTTC.

This chain connects TRBV7-9 to TRBJ2-7; the match to TRBD2 covers 14 bases. The CDR3 runs 19 residues. The germline V gene encodes CDR1 SEHNR and CDR2 FQNEAQ (reference sequence). Trimming at V came to 5 bases and at J to 4 bases, leaving 16 bases not matched to a gene. The CDR3 sequence is CASSPRGLAGDRLPYEQYF. In DNA form, the CDR3 reads TGTGCCAGCAGCCCCCGGGGACTAGCGGGAGATAGGTTGCCTTACGAGCAGTACTTC. The full variable domain, rest sourced from reference TRBV7-9 and TRBJ2-7, is DTGVSQNPRHKITKRGQNVTFRCDPISEHNRLYWYRQTLGQGPEFLTYFQNEAQLEKSRLLSDRFSAERPKGSFSTLEIQRTEQGDSAMYLCASSPRGLAGDRLPYEQYFGPGTRLTVT.

This clonotype was seen a few times. The V gene is TRBV20-1, the J gene TRBJ1-5; D unclear. V was pared by 1 base and J by 0 bases, with 16 bases between. Germline V gene sequence: CDR1 DFQATT, CDR2 SNEGSKA (reference sequence). This CDR3 region has 17 residues. The CDR3 DNA reads TGCAGTGCTAGAGGGGCAGATAAACCCTATAGCAATCAGCCCCAGCATTTT. It yields the protein CSARGADKPYSNQPQHF.

This clonotype was seen more than once but under ten times. The J gene is TRBJ1-5, the V gene TRBV15; 9 nucleotides line up with TRBD1. The CDR3 extends over 15 amino acids. J gave up 6 bases and V 5 bases, and 8 bases lay outside the gene matches. Per germline, CDR1 LNHNV and CDR2 YYDKDF (reference sequence). CDR3 in DNA: TGTGCCACCAGCTCACAGGGGGCAGGGGGTCAGCCCCAGCATTTT. Amino acid sequence: CATSSQGAGGQPQHF. Using reference TRBV15 and TRBJ1-5 for the parts outside the CDR3, the full variable domain is DAMVIQNPRYQVTQFGKPVTLSCSQTLNHNVMYWYQQKSSQAPKLLFHYYDKDFNNEADTPDNFQSRRPNTSFCFLDIRSPGLGDTAMYLCATSSQGAGGQPQHFGDGTRLSIL.

V is TRBV5-5 and J is TRBJ2-2; D ambiguous. Germline CDR1 reads SGHKS; CDR2 reads YYEKEE (reference sequence). This CDR3 has 15 amino acids. V lost 0 bases to trimming and J lost 1 base, with 7 bases between them. CDR3: CASSLEGLNTGELFF. The CDR3 DNA sequence: TGTGCCAGCAGCTTGGAGGGCTTGAACACCGGGGAGCTGTTTTTT.

This clonotype was seen ten or more times. CDR3 sequence: CAIRRTSGKETQYF. DNA for the CDR3: TGTGCCATCAGACGGACTAGCGGGAAAGAGACCCAGTACTTC. The chain links TRBV10-3 to TRBJ2-5; TRBD2 matches at 12 bases. Per germline, CDR1 ENHRY and CDR2 SYGVKD. Trimming cost V 6 bases and J 3 bases; bases outside gene matches: 2. The CDR3 runs to 14 residues.

This clonotype was seen many times. This chain connects TRBV10-3 to TRBJ2-3; 7 bases agree with TRBD1. V was clipped by 6 bases and J by 0 bases; unmatched bases: 6. Germline lookup yields CDR1 ENHRY and CDR2 SYGVKD. The CDR3 is made up of 15 amino acids. For the CDR3, the DNA is TGTGCCATCAGGGACGGCAGGGGGAGCACAGATACGCAGTATTTT. Amino acid sequence: CAIRDGRGSTDTQYF.

A remark on this clonotype: A read error is possible here, since a much larger clone lies one base away. The DNA for the CDR3 is TGTGCCAGCAGTGGACAGGCTAGCAACGAGCAGTACTTC. The encoded protein is CASSGQASNEQYF. V gene TRBV2 combines with J gene TRBJ2-7, with a weak D call TRBD1 (6 bases). CDR1 SNHLY and CDR2 FYNNEI come from the germline V gene. V dropped 4 bases and J dropped 5 bases, with 12 bases sitting between them. This CDR3 is 13 amino acids long.

For this clonotype: A much larger clonotype is one base distant, so this may be a read error. The chain uses TRBV28 and TRBJ2-1, with 7 positions matching TRBD1. The CDR3 runs to 15 residues. V shed 6 bases and J 9 bases; nucleotides not matched to a gene: 14. CDR1 is MDHEN, CDR2 SYDVKM, per germline. CDR3 nucleotides: TGTGCCAGCAGCCTCACAGGGGCCCCAAGGGGTGAGCAGTTCTTC. Translating it yields CASSLTGAPRGEQFF.

As for this clonotype: A much larger clone differs by one base, so this may be a read error. The rearrangement links TRBV7-3 to TRBJ1-2, with 8 nucleotides matching TRBD1. The CDR3 is made up of 14 amino acids. The germline gives CDR1 SGHTA, CDR2 FQGTGA. CDR3 region: CASSTGGASDGYAF. Written as DNA, the CDR3 is TGTGCCAGCAGCACAGGGGGAGCCTCGGATGGCTACGCCTTC.